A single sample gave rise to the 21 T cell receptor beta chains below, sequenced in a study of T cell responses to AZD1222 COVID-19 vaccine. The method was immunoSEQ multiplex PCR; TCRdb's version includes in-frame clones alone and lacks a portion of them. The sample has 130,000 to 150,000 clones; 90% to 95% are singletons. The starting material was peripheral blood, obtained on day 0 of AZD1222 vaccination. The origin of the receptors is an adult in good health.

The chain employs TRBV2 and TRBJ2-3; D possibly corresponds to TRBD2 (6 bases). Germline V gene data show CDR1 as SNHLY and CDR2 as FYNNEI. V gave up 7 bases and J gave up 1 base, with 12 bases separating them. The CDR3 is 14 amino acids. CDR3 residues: CASTSGEGTDTQYF. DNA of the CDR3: TGTGCCAGCACGTCCGGGGAGGGCACAGATACGCAGTATTTT.

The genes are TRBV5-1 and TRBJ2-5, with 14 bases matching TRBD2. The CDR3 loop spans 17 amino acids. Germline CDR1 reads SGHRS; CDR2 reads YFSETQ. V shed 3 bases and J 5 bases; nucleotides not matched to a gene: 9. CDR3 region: CASSSDPGTSGSETQYF. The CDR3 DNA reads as TGCGCCAGCAGCTCCGACCCCGGGACTAGCGGGAGTGAGACCCAGTACTTC.

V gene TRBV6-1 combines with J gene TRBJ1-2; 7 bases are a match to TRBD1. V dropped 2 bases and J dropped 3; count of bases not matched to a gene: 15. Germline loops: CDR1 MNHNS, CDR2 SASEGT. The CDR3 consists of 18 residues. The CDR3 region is CASSEISGPGDRDYGYTF. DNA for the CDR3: TGTGCCAGCAGTGAAATCTCCGGACCCGGGGACAGAGACTATGGCTACACCTTC.

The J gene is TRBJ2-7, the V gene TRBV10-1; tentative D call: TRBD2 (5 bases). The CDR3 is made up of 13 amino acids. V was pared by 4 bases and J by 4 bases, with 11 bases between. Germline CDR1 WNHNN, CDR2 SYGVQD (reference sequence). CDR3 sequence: CASSAGILYEQYF. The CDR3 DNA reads TGCGCCAGCAGTGCCGGGATTCTGTACGAGCAGTACTTC.

The CDR3 coding sequence is TGTGCCAGCAGTTTTCAGTTAGCGGGAACCGGGGAGCTGTTTTTT. Its translation is CASSFQLAGTGELFF. The chain uses TRBV2 and TRBJ2-2, with 8 bases matching TRBD2. CDR3 size: 15 residues. Per the germline V gene, CDR1 is SNHLY and CDR2 is FYNNEI. J lost 5 bases, V lost 5 bases, and 7 bases had no gene match.

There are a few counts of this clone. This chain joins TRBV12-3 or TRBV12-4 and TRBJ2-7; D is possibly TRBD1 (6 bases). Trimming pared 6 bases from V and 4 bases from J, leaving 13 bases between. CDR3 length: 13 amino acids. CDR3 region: CASRQQGTYEQYF. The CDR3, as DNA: TGTGCCAGCAGGCAACAGGGAACTTACGAGCAGTACTTC.

The DNA for the CDR3 is TGTGCCAGCAGCCAAGAGTACCTGGGACAGGGCTATGGCTACACCTTC. It specifies CASSQEYLGQGYGYTF. The chain couples TRBV3-1 (or the pseudogene TRBV3-2) to TRBJ1-2; 9 bases agree with TRBD1. This CDR3 is 16 amino acids long. V trimming: 0 bases; J trimming: 4 bases; junction bases outside the gene matches: 6. CDR1 LGHDT and CDR2 YNNKEL come from the germline V gene (reference sequence).

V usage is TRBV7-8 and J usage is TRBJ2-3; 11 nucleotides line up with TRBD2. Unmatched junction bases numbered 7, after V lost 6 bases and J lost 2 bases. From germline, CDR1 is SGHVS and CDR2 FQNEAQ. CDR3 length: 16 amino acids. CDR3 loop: CASSLGTSGFTDTQYF. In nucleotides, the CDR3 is TGTGCCAGCAGTCTCGGGACTAGCGGTTTCACAGATACGCAGTATTTT.

Written as DNA, the CDR3 is TGTGCCAGCAGCTTGGGGCAGGCCCTAGGGAATGAAAAACTGTTTTTT. Translation: CASSLGQALGNEKLFF. The J gene is TRBJ1-4, the V gene TRBV5-4; D ambiguous. V was pared by 0 bases and J by 5 bases, with 14 bases between. Germline V CDR1 and CDR2: SGHNT, YYREEE (reference sequence). CDR3 size: 16 residues.

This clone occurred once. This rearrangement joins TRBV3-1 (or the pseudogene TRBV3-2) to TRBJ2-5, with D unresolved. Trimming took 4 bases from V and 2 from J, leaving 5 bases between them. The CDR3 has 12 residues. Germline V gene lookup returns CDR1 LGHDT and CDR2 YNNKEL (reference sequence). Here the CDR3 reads CASSRGQETQYF. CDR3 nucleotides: TGTGCCAGCAGCCGAGGTCAAGAGACCCAGTACTTC.

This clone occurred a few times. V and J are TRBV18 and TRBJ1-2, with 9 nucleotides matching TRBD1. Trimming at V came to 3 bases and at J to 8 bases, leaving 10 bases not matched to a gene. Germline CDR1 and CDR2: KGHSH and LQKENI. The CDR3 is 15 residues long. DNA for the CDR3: TGTGCCAGCTCACCGCGACAGGGGGAGTTCAGGGGCTACACCTTC. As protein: CASSPRQGEFRGYTF.

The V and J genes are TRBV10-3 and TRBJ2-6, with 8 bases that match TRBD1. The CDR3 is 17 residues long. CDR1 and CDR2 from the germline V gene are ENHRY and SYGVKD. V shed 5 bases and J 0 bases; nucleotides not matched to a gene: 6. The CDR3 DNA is TGTGCCATCAGTCCCGTCGGACAGGGCTCTGGGGCCAACGTCCTGACTTTC. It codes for CAISPVGQGSGANVLTF.

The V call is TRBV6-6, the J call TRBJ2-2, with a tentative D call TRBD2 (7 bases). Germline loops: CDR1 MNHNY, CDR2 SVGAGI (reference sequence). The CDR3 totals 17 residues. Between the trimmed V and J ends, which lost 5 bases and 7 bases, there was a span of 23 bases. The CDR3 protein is CASSPSGGRARGGELFF. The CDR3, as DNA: TGTGCCAGCAGTCCGAGTGGGGGGAGGGCCAGGGGCGGGGAGCTGTTTTTT.

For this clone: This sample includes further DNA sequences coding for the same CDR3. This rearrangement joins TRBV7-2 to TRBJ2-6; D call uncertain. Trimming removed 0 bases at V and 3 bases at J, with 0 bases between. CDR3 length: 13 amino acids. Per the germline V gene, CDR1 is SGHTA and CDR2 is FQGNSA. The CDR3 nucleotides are TGTGCCAGCAGCTTAGCTGGGGCCAACGTCCTGACTTTC. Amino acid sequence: CASSLAGANVLTF.

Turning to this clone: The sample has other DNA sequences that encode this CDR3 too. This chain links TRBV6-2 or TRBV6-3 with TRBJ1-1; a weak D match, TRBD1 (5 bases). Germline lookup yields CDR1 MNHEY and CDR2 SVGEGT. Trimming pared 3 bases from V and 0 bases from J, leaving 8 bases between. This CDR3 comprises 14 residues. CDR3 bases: TGTGCCAGCAGTTATGGGGGGATGAACACTGAAGCTTTCTTT. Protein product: CASSYGGMNTEAFF.

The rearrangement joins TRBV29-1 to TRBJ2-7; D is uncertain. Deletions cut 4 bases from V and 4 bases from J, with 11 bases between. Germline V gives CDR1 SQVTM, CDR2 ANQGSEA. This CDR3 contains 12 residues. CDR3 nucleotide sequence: TGCAGCGTTGGTCTGTCAACTTACGAGCAGTACTTC. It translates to CSVGLSTYEQYF.

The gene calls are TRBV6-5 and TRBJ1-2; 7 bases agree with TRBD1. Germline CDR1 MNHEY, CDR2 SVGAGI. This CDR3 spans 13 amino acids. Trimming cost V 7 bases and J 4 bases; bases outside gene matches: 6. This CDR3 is CASNLGGIYGYTF. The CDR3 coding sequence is TGTGCCAGCAATCTAGGGGGCATCTATGGCTACACCTTC.

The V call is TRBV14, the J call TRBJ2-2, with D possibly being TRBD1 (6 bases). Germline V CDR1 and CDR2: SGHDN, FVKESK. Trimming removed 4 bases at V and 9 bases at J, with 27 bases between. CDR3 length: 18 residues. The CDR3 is CASSPEPTGETRGRELFF. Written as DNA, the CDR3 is TGTGCCAGCAGCCCTGAACCGACAGGCGAAACAAGGGGCCGGGAGCTGTTTTTT.

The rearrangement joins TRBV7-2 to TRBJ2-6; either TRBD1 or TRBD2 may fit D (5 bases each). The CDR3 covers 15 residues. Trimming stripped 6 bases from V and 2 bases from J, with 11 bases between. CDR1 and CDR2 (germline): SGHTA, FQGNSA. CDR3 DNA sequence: TGTGCCAGCAGGCGAGGGGAAACTGGGGCCAACGTCCTGACTTTC. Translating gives CASRRGETGANVLTF.

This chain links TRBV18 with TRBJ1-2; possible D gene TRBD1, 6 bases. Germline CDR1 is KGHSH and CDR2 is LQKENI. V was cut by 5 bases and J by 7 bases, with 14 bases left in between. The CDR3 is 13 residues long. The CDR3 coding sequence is TGTGCCAGCTCATCGACAGGTTGGGCTGGCTACACCTTC. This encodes CASSSTGWAGYTF.

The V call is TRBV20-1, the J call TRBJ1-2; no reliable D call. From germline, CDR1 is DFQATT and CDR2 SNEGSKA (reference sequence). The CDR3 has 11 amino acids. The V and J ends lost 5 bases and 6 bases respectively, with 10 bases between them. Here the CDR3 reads CSACCPDGYTF. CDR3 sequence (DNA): TGCAGTGCTTGTTGTCCAGATGGCTACACCTTC.